Below, 3 T cell receptor beta chains from the same sample are listed, as sequenced in a study of cytomegalovirus exposure and HLA in healthy donors. Both 60 Vbeta primers and 13 Jbeta primers went into the PCR. Here immunoSEQ multiplex PCR was the method, and the copy in TCRdb shows in-frame clones only, minus some. The sample consists of around 130,000 clones, over 60% of them appearing once. The sequencing input was PBMCs. The receptors derive from a woman aged 60-75 years in good health and CMV-seronegative.

V gene TRBV13 combines with J gene TRBJ2-1; D is undetermined. V lost 2 bases, J lost 7 bases, and 15 bases lay in between. This CDR3 has 15 residues. Germline V CDR1 and CDR2: PRHDT, FYEKMQ (reference sequence). The CDR3, as DNA: TGTGCCAGCAGCTTACGAATAGTCTTTGCAAATGAGCAGTTCTTC. Translating it yields CASSLRIVFANEQFF.

This clone showed up just once. This chain joins TRBV25-1 and TRBJ2-7; a possible D gene is TRBD1 (5 bases). With 3 bases removed from V and 3 bases from J, the gap between germline ends came to 12 bases. Per germline, CDR1 MGHDK and CDR2 SYGVNS. This CDR3 is built from 14 residues. CDR3 sequence reads: CASSEGQGLYEQYF. The CDR3 region has the DNA TGTGCCAGCAGTGAGGGGCAGGGTCTCTACGAGCAGTACTTC.

The CDR3 region has the DNA TGTGCCAGCAGCTCTACTACAGGGGTGGGTGAAGCTTTCTTT. It yields the protein CASSSTTGVGEAFF. V usage is TRBV11-1 and J usage is TRBJ1-1, with 7 bases aligning to TRBD1. Germline V gives CDR1 SGHAT, CDR2 FQDESV (reference sequence). The CDR3 runs to 14 residues. The V and J ends lost 4 bases and 7 bases, in that order; junction bases with no gene match: 9.